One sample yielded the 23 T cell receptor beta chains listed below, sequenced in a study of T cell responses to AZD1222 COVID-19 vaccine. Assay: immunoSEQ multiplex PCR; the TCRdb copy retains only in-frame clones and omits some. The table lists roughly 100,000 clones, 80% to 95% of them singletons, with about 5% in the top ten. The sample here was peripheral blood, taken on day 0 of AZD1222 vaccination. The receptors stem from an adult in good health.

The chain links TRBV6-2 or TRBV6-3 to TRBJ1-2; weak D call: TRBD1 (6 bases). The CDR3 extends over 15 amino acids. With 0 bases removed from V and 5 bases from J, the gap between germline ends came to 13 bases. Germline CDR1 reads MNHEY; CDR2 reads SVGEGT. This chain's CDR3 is CASSYSQGRFYGYTF. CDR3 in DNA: TGTGCCAGCAGTTACTCGCAGGGGCGTTTTTATGGCTACACCTTC.

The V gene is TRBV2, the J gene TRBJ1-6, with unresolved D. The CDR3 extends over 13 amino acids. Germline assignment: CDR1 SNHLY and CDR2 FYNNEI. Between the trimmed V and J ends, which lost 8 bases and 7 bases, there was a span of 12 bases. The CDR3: CASSVAQNSPLHF. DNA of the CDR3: TGTGCCAGCTCCGTCGCGCAAAATTCACCCCTCCACTTT.

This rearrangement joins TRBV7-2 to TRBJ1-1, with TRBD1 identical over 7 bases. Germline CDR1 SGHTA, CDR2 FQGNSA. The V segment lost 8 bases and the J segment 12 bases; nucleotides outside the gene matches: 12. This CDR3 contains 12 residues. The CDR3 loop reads CASDGAGGNSFF. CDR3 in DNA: TGTGCCAGCGATGGGGCAGGGGGGAATTCTTTCTTT.

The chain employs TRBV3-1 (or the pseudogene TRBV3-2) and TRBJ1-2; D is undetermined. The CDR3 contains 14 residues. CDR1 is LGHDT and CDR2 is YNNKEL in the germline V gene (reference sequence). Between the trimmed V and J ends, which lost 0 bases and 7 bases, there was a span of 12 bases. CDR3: CASSQERTYGGYTF. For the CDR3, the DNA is TGTGCCAGCAGCCAAGAAAGGACGTATGGTGGCTACACCTTC.

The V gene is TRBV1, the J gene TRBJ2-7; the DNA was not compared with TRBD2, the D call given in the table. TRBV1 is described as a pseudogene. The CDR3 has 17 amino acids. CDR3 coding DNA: TGCACCAGCAGCCAAGTCTTAGGAGGCAGGCGGACCTACGAGCAGTACTTC. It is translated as CTSSQVLGGRRTYEQYF.

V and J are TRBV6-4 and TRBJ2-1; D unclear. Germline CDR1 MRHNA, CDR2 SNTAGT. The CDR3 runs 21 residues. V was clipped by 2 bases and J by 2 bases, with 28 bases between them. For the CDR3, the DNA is TGTGCCAGCAGTGACCCAAAGTCCGGCAGCAACGCCATGGTGACCTACAATGAGCAGTTCTTC. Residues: CASSDPKSGSNAMVTYNEQFF.

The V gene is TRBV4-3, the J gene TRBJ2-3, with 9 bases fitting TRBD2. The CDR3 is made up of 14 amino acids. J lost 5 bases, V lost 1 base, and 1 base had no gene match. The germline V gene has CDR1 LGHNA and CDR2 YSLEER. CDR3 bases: TGCGCCAGCAGCCAAGGGACTAGCGTAGATACGCAGTATTTT. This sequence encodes CASSQGTSVDTQYF.

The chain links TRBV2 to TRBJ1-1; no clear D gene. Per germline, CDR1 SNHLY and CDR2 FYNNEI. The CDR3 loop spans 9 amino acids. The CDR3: CATNTEAFF. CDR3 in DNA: TGTGCGACGAACACTGAAGCTTTCTTT.

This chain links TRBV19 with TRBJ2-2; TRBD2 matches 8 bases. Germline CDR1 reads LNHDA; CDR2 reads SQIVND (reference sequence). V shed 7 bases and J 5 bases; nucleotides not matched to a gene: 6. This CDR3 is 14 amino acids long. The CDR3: CASTRAGGTGELFF. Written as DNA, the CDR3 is TGTGCCAGTACTAGGGCGGGGGGTACCGGGGAGCTGTTTTTT.

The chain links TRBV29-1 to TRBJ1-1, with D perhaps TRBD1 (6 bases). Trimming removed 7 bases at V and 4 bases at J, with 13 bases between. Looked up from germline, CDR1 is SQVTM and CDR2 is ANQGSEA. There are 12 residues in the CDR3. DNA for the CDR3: TGCAGCGCCGGTACAGGGACCACTGAAGCTTTCTTT. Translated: CSAGTGTTEAFF.

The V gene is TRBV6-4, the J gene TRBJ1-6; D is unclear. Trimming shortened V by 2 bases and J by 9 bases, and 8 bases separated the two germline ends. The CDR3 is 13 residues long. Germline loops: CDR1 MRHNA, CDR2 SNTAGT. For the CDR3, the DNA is TGTGCCAGCAGTGACGTAGAGGGTTCACCCCTCCACTTT. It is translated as CASSDVEGSPLHF.

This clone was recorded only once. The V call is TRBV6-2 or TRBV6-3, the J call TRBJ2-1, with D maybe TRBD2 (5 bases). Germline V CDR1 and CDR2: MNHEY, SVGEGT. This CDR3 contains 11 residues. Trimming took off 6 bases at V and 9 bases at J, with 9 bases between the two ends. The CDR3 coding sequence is TGTGCCAGCAGCAAAGGAGGTGAGCAGTTCTTC. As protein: CASSKGGEQFF.

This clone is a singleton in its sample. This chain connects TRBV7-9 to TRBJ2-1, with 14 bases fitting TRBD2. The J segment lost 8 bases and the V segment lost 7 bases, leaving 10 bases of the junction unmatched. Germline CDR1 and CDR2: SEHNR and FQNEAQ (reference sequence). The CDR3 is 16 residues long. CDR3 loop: CASTGGGTSGGYEQFF. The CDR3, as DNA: TGTGCCAGCACCGGGGGTGGGACTAGCGGGGGCTATGAGCAGTTCTTC.

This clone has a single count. CDR3 coding DNA: TGCAGCGTTGGTTCGGAGGACTCCTACGAGCAGTACTTC. Translated, it gives CSVGSEDSYEQYF. This chain connects TRBV29-1 to TRBJ2-7; a weak D match, TRBD2 (5 bases). The germline V and J ends were trimmed by 4 bases and 0 bases, with 10 bases remaining between them. CDR1 and CDR2 from the germline V gene are SQVTM and ANQGSEA. There are 13 residues in the CDR3.

The CDR3 region is CASSSPGPGGNTIYF. The DNA for the CDR3 is TGTGCCAGCAGTTCCCCGGGCCCCGGGGGAAACACCATATATTTT. V gene TRBV27 combines with J gene TRBJ1-3; D remains unclear. Germline V gene sequence: CDR1 MNHEY, CDR2 SMNVEV (reference sequence). The CDR3 has 15 residues. Trimming pared 4 bases from V and 4 bases from J, leaving 14 bases between.

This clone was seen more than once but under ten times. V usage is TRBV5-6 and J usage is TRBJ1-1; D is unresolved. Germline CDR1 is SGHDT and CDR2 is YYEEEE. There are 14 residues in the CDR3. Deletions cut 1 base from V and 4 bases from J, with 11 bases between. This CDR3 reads CASSLPGFGTEAFF. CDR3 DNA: TGTGCCAGCAGCTTGCCCGGGTTTGGCACTGAAGCTTTCTTT. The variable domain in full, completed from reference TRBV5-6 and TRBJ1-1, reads DAGVTQSPTHLIKTRGQQVTLRCSPKSGHDTVSWYQQALGQGPQFIFQYYEEEERQRGNFPDRFSGHQFPNYSSELNVNALLLGDSALYLCASSLPGFGTEAFFGQGTRLTVV.

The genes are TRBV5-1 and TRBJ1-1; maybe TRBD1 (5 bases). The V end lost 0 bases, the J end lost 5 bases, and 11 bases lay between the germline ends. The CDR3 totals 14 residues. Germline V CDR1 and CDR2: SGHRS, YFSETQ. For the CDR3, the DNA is TGCGCCAGCAGCTTGGGAGGGGCGCATACTGAAGCTTTCTTT. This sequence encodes CASSLGGAHTEAFF. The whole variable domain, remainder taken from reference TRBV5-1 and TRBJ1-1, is KAGVTQTPRYLIKTRGQQVTLSCSPISGHRSVSWYQQTPGQGLQFLFEYFSETQRNKGNFPGRFSGRQFSNSRSEMNVSTLELGDSALYLCASSLGGAHTEAFFGQGTRLTVV.

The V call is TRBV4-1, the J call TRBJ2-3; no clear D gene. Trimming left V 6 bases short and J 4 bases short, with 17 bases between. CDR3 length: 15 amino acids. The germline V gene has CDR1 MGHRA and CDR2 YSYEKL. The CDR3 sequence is CASSLLGLESDTQYF. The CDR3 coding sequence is TGCGCCAGCAGTCTCCTTGGGCTTGAATCAGATACGCAGTATTTT.

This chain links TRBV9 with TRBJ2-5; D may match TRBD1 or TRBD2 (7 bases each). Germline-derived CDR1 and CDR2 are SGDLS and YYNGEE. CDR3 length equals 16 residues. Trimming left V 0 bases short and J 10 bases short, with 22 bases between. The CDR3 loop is CASSVEGGPLGGDQYF. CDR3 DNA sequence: TGTGCCAGCAGCGTAGAAGGGGGCCCCTTGGGAGGGGACCAGTACTTC.

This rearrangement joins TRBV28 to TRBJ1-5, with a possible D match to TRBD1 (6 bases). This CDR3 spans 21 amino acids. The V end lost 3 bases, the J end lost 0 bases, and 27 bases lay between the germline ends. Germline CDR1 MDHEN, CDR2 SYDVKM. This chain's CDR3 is CASSFDWGKQGARNSNQPQHF. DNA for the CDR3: TGTGCCAGCAGTTTCGATTGGGGGAAACAGGGTGCCCGAAATAGCAATCAGCCCCAGCATTTT.

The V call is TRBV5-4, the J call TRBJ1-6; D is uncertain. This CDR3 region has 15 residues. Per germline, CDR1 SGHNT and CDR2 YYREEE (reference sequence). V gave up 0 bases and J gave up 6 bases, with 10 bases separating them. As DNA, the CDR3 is TGTGCCAGCAGCTTGGACGGGGTAGGTAATTCACCCCTCCACTTT. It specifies CASSLDGVGNSPLHF.

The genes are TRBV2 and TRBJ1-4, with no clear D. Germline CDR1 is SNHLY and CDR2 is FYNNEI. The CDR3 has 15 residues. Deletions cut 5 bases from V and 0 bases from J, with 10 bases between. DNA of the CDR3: TGTGCCAGCAGTACAGTCCCCGCAACTAATGAAAAACTGTTTTTT. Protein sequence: CASSTVPATNEKLFF.

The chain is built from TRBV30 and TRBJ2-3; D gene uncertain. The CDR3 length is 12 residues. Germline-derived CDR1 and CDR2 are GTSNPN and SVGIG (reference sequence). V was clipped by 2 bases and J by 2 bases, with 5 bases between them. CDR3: CAWSRYTDTQYF. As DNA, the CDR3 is TGTGCCTGGAGTCGGTACACAGATACGCAGTATTTT.